The 13 T cell receptor beta chains reported below all come from one sample, sequenced in a study of blood T cells in healthy people across ages. Combining a sample-barcoded 5' primer with a J-beta primer mix, a second PCR ran for about 7 to 12 cycles. TCRdb reprocessed the 5' RACE reads with MiXCR, giving one entry per CDR3 protein. The sample records about 1.1 million distinct CDR3 sequences, about two fifths being singletons. The source material was blood. The source is a man younger than 35 in good health.

This clonotype was seen more than once but under ten times. The chain uses TRBV12-3 or TRBV12-4 and TRBJ2-2, with D unclear. CDR3 length equals 14 residues. Trimming stripped 3 bases from V and 1 base from J, with 6 bases between. The CDR3 reads CASSFPVNTGELFF. The CDR3 bases are TGTGCCAGCAGTTTTCCGGTGAACACCGGGGAGCTGTTTTTT.

The chain couples TRBV5-1 to TRBJ1-1, with TRBD1 identical over 8 bases. Per the germline V gene, CDR1 is SGHRS and CDR2 is YFSETQ. CDR3 length: 14 residues. Unmatched junction bases numbered 7, after V lost 4 bases and J lost 5 bases. In nucleotides, the CDR3 is TGCGCCAGCAGCATAACAGGGGGAAAAACTGAAGCTTTCTTT. Translation: CASSITGGKTEAFF.

V gene TRBV3-1 combines with J gene TRBJ1-2, with TRBD1 matching 7 bases. The trim removed 2 bases at V and 0 bases at J, leaving 0 bases unmatched. The germline V gene encodes CDR1 LGHDT and CDR2 YNNKEL (reference sequence). The CDR3 covers 14 residues. The CDR3 region is CASSQQGANYGYTF. In DNA form, the CDR3 reads TGTGCCAGCAGCCAACAGGGGGCTAACTATGGCTACACCTTC.

This clonotype occurred a few times. CDR3 residues: CASIDSDLYGYTF. In nucleotides, the CDR3 is TGTGCCAGCATAGACAGTGACTTATATGGCTACACCTTC. V and J are TRBV7-2 and TRBJ1-2, with D possibly being TRBD1 (5 bases). CDR1 is SGHTA, CDR2 FQGNSA, per germline. V dropped 7 bases and J dropped 5 bases, with 14 bases sitting between them. The CDR3 extends over 13 amino acids.

The chain joins TRBV2 to TRBJ2-1, with D possibly called TRBD1 or TRBD2 (5 bases each). Trimming shortened V by 2 bases and J by 4 bases, and 18 bases separated the two germline ends. The V gene's germline CDR1 is SNHLY and CDR2 FYNNEI. The CDR3 loop spans 17 amino acids. CDR3 DNA sequence: TGTGCCAGCAGTGAACGGGGCGCAGGGATTGAGTACAATGAGCAGTTCTTC. It is translated as CASSERGAGIEYNEQFF.

The CDR3 spells CATSRGRGNTGELFF. In DNA form, the CDR3 reads TGTGCCACCAGCAGAGGCAGAGGGAACACCGGGGAGCTGTTTTTT. This chain uses TRBV15 with TRBJ2-2; no reliable D call. Germline V gives CDR1 LNHNV, CDR2 YYDKDF (reference sequence). The CDR3 is 15 residues long. The V end lost 1 base, the J end lost 1 base, and 7 bases lay between the germline ends.

The chain joins TRBV2 to TRBJ2-6; no reliable D call. CDR3 length: 11 amino acids. Deletions cut 7 bases from V and 6 bases from J, with 4 bases between. Germline CDR1 is SNHLY and CDR2 is FYNNEI. This CDR3 is CASTAANVLTF. The CDR3 region has the DNA TGTGCCAGCACGGCGGCCAACGTCCTGACTTTC.

The chain couples TRBV5-1 to TRBJ1-1, with D maybe TRBD1 (6 bases). V lost 3 bases, J lost 0 bases, and 15 bases lay in between. CDR1 is SGHRS and CDR2 is YFSETQ in the germline V gene. The CDR3 runs 16 residues. In DNA, the CDR3 is TGCGCCAGCAGCTCAGGTACCGACAGGATGAACACTGAAGCTTTCTTT. Encoded protein: CASSSGTDRMNTEAFF.

The CDR3 region has the DNA TGTGCCAGCAGTTTAACCCCCACGGGGGTAGACTCACCCCTCCACTTT. This codes for CASSLTPTGVDSPLHF. The V and J genes are TRBV28 and TRBJ1-6; possibly TRBD1 for D (5 bases). The CDR3 runs 16 residues. The germline V and J ends were trimmed by 2 bases and 10 bases, with 18 bases remaining between them. The germline V gene encodes CDR1 MDHEN and CDR2 SYDVKM.

J is TRBJ2-2 and V is TRBV2; D may match TRBD1 or TRBD2 (5 bases each). There are 13 residues in the CDR3. V lost 9 bases, J lost 0 bases, and 8 bases lay in between. The V gene's germline CDR1 is SNHLY and CDR2 FYNNEI. The CDR3: CARGESNTGELFF. Written as DNA, the CDR3 is TGTGCCAGGGGGGAATCGAACACCGGGGAGCTGTTTTTT. The variable domain in full, with the rest retrieved from reference TRBV2 and TRBJ2-2, is EPEVTQTPSHQVTQMGQEVILRCVPISNHLYFYWYRQILGQKVEFLVSFYNNEISEKSEIFDDQFSVERPDGSNFTLKIRSTKLEDSAMYFCARGESNTGELFFGEGSRLTVL.

The rearrangement uses TRBV29-1 and TRBJ2-1; TRBD2 aligns across 11 bases. Germline V CDR1 and CDR2: SQVTM, ANQGSEA. V shed 1 base, J shed 4 bases, and the junction held 6 bases outside the gene matches. The CDR3 length is 16 residues. DNA for the CDR3: TGCAGCGTTGAAGGGTCGACTAGCGGGGAATACAATGAGCAGTTCTTC. Translation gives CSVEGSTSGEYNEQFF.

V is TRBV7-9 and J is TRBJ2-3, with 9 bases lining up with TRBD2. The V segment lost 2 bases and the J segment 3 bases; nucleotides outside the gene matches: 12. This CDR3 has 18 residues. Germline CDR1 and CDR2: SEHNR and FQNEAQ (reference sequence). In nucleotides, the CDR3 is TGTGCCAGCAGCTTACCCCTTCAGACTAGCGGAGGTACAGATACGCAGTATTTT. Translation: CASSLPLQTSGGTDTQYF.

The table lists this clonotype with a count of one. The chain is built from TRBV6-2 or TRBV6-3 and TRBJ1-3; D is ambiguous. The germline CDR1 and CDR2 sequences are MNHEY and SVGEGT. V was trimmed by 1 base and J by 2 bases, leaving 9 bases between them. CDR3 length: 15 residues. The CDR3 DNA reads as TGTGCCAGCAGTTACTGGAGAATCGCTGGAAACACCATATATTTT. It specifies CASSYWRIAGNTIYF.